This passage covers 9 T cell receptor beta chains from one sample sequenced in a study of T-cell memory formation after mild COVID-19. Each CDR3 protein gets one entry after TCRdb re-called the 5' RACE reads with MiXCR. Among roughly 350,000 distinct CDR3 sequences listed, 25% to 30% were seen once. Sequencing was done on a sample of PBMCs or a T cell subset sorted from them (not recorded which). These receptors originate from an adult woman who had mild COVID-19 (a few samples of this study predate the infection). Cell type and time point are not known.

The chain is built from TRBV5-6 and TRBJ2-1; 11 bases agree with TRBD2. This CDR3 region has 17 residues. Per the germline V gene, CDR1 is SGHDT and CDR2 is YYEEEE. The V segment lost 1 base and the J segment 8 bases; nucleotides outside the gene matches: 11. The CDR3 coding sequence is TGTGCCAGCAGCTTGCGTCCGGGTAGCGGGGGGGCCGATGAGCAGTTCTTC. Protein sequence: CASSLRPGSGGADEQFF.

The chain recombines TRBV4-2 with TRBJ2-4; 12 bases are a match to TRBD1. From germline, CDR1 is LGHNA and CDR2 YNFKEQ. V shed 0 bases, J shed 9 bases, and the junction held 6 bases outside the gene matches. This CDR3 spans 16 amino acids. The DNA of the CDR3 is TGTGCCAGCAGCCAAGAAGGGGACAGGGGGCGAGGCATTCAGTACTTC. Translated, it gives CASSQEGDRGRGIQYF.

The chain combines TRBV7-9 with TRBJ1-5; D is unclear. This CDR3 comprises 14 residues. CDR1 is SEHNR and CDR2 is FQNEAQ in the germline V gene (reference sequence). V was cut by 4 bases and J by 3 bases, with 10 bases left in between. CDR3 nucleotide sequence: TGTGCCAGCAGCTCCCGACCCGACAATCAGCCCCAGCATTTT. It codes for CASSSRPDNQPQHF.

This clonotype was picked up a small number of times. The rearrangement joins TRBV4-3 to TRBJ2-1; 9 bases align to TRBD1. The germline V gene has CDR1 LGHNA and CDR2 YSLEER. V shed 0 bases, J shed 4 bases, and the junction held 7 bases outside the gene matches. This CDR3 spans 17 amino acids. The CDR3 loop reads CASSQDPGGTGYNEQFF. In nucleotides, the CDR3 is TGCGCCAGCAGCCAAGATCCAGGGGGGACAGGGTACAATGAGCAGTTCTTC.

The rearrangement joins TRBV7-9 to TRBJ1-1, with TRBD1 matching over 8 bases. CDR1 and CDR2 (germline): SEHNR, FQNEAQ (reference sequence). V lost 6 bases, J lost 6 bases, and 9 bases stayed unmatched. The CDR3 consists of 14 residues. As DNA, the CDR3 is TGTGCCAGCAGGTTGACAGGGGATAGCGCTGAAGCTTTCTTT. As protein: CASRLTGDSAEAFF. The full variable domain, rest sourced from reference TRBV7-9 and TRBJ1-1, is DTGVSQNPRHKITKRGQNVTFRCDPISEHNRLYWYRQTLGQGPEFLTYFQNEAQLEKSRLLSDRFSAERPKGSFSTLEIQRTEQGDSAMYLCASRLTGDSAEAFFGQGTRLTVV.

This clonotype was observed a handful of times. The chain links TRBV7-9 to TRBJ2-1; the D gene is possibly TRBD1 (6 bases). The CDR3 consists of 18 residues. Germline assignment: CDR1 SEHNR and CDR2 FQNEAQ (reference sequence). V lost 4 bases and J lost 9, with 28 bases in between. DNA of the CDR3: TGTGCCAGCAGCTCCCCCCTCGGACTTGTGGGGGCAGTGGGTGAGCAGTTCTTC. Translation gives CASSSPLGLVGAVGEQFF.

This clonotype was detected many times. V gene TRBV6-1 combines with J gene TRBJ2-3; 9 positions match TRBD1. CDR1 and CDR2 from the germline V gene are MNHNS and SASEGT. Trimming at V came to 4 bases and at J to 1 base, leaving 9 bases not matched to a gene. This CDR3 spans 17 amino acids. DNA of the CDR3: TGTGCCAGCAGTGTCGGACCGGGACAGGGTGGCACAGATACGCAGTATTTT. This gives the protein CASSVGPGQGGTDTQYF.

The J gene is TRBJ2-7, the V gene TRBV12-3 or TRBV12-4, with D hard to call. The CDR3 has 15 residues. V lost 3 bases, J lost 0 bases, and 12 bases lay in between. CDR3 in DNA: TGTGCCAGCAGTTTCTCTCCCCCCAGCTCCTACGAGCAGTACTTC. Translation gives CASSFSPPSSYEQYF.

The gene calls are TRBV7-3 and TRBJ2-2; 8 bases map to TRBD2. The ends lost 4 bases at V and 6 bases at J; junction bases unmatched: 7. This CDR3 comprises 15 residues. In germline, CDR1 is SGHTA, CDR2 FQGTGA. This chain's CDR3 is CASSSAGGGAGELFF. CDR3 coding DNA: TGTGCCAGCAGCTCCGCGGGAGGTGGGGCCGGGGAGCTGTTTTTT. The whole variable domain, filled in from reference TRBV7-3 and TRBJ2-2, reads GAGVSQTPSNKVTEKGKYVELRCDPISGHTALYWYRQSLGQGPEFLIYFQGTGAADDSGLPNDRFFAVRPEGSVSTLKIQRTERGDSAVYLCASSSAGGGAGELFFGEGSRLTVL.